Given below is one T cell receptor (beta chain) in context. CDR1 and CDR2 from the germline V gene are MNHEY and SVGAGI. The CDR3 has 15 amino acids. Trimming left V 6 bases short and J 4 bases short, with 16 bases between. The sample originates from a study of blood T cell repertoires in COVID-19. In the authors' methods: From reference gene primer amplification, estimates of nucleated cell counts were derived. The method was immunoSEQ multiplex PCR; TCRdb's version includes in-frame clones alone and lacks a portion of them. The V and J calls and clone size were taken over from that table, and D and trimming were inferred from the DNA. The data contain roughly 100,000 clones, roughly four fifths of them singletons.

Sequenced: peripheral blood. This TCR came from a man aged 35 to 55 with active or convalescent COVID-19. The chain combines TRBV6-5 with TRBJ2-1; the D is unclear. CDR3 DNA sequence: TGTGCCAGCAGCCGAGGCTCTTTCGGATACAATGAGCAGTTCTTC. The encoded protein is CASSRGSFGYNEQFF.